The text below deals with one TCR beta chain. This clonotype was picked up a small number of times. No antigen is known for it. The input lacks base qualities; no much larger clone sits a single base away. The V end loses 6 bases and the J end loses 7 bases, and a stretch of 27 bases separates them. The CDR3 starts with the cysteine, ends with the phenylalanine, and has 17 residues. The entry retains the CDR3 DNA only, 51 bases that are in frame from base 1. CDR1 and CDR2, looked up from the germline V gene (reference sequence), are SGHNT and YYREEE. Reads for this sample came from an Illumina HiSeq 1500. TCRdb applied fastp at Q25 and MiXCR to the public reads, then kept only in-frame beta chains. Every distinct CDR3 protein forms one entry, paired with its most common genes and DNA. This sample lists about 700,000 distinct CDR3 sequences; roughly 33% were detected once. The ten top clones hold around a sixth of the sample.

This entry is derived from a study of T cell repertoires in cytomegalovirus infection (dated by TCRdb to 2018 to 2020). Concerning the study at large: Recently identified HLA-C-restricted CMV epitopes, whose presentation resists viral immunomodulation, were targeted by peptide stimulations together with well-studied HLA-B-restricted epitopes. The HLA type of each donor mattered for the analysis, because public TCR beta signatures pointed to carriage of CMV infection along with the matching HLA type. The investigation overall reported the following: In the ex vivo response, HLA-C-restricted CMV-specific TCR beta clonotypes were dominant, and in two of eight donors the single most frequent clonotype came from this HLA-C-restricted group. In both this cohort and an independent cohort of 350 or so donors, the cumulative frequency of public TCR beta family members distinguished carriers of CMV infection plus the relevant HLA type.

The treatment or condition label, read with the paper, signifies: in vitro stimulation with specific CMV peptide epitopes to enrich CMV-specific T cells. This clonotype originated in a human donor in good health (CMV status not recorded). Some clones in this sample may be carry-over from other donors' samples. The sequencing here drew on cultured PBMCs, taken from culture after CMV antigen stimulation. The chain links TRBV5-4 with TRBJ2-3, with a weak D call of TRBD2 (6 bases match). For the CDR3, the sequence is CASNRGWRNSKTNTQYF. At the DNA level, the sequence is TGTGCCAGCAACCGGGGGTGGAGAAACTCCAAAACCAATACGCAGTATTTT.